These 29 T cell receptor beta chains originate from one sample sequenced in a study of human T cells and chemical hapten exposure. Time point specified: patch test 2, 6 weeks after DPC sensitization. Documented treatment: therapeutic diphenylcyclopropenone sensitization with weekly scalp DPC. TCRdb reprocessed the RACE reads via MiXCR and lists one record per CDR3 protein. The sample gives 84,000 or so distinct CDR3 sequences, 10% of which show up once; approximately 2.3% is in the top ten. The sample was whole blood, taken in connection with sensitization to the hapten diphenylcyclopropenone (DPC). These receptors came from a woman in her twenties or thirties with alopecia areata. Some clones in this sample may be carry-over from other donors' samples.

This clonotype was counted many times. This chain uses TRBV24-1 with TRBJ2-1; TRBD1 is a possible D gene (5 bases). The CDR3 has 16 residues. Germline V gene data show CDR1 as KGHDR and CDR2 as SFDVKD. V lost 3 bases and J 5 bases, leaving 16 bases between the germline ends. CDR3 in amino acids: CATSDSGAKFDNEQFF. CDR3 coding DNA: TGTGCCACCAGTGATAGTGGGGCGAAGTTCGACAATGAGCAGTTCTTC.

The V and J genes are TRBV29-1 and TRBJ1-1; D is unresolved. Trimming shortened V by 6 bases and J by 4 bases, and 15 bases separated the two germline ends. Looked up from germline, CDR1 is SQVTM and CDR2 is ANQGSEA. The CDR3 contains 13 residues. CDR3 bases: TGCAGCGTAGGACTCACTTGGGGCACTGAAGCTTTCTTT. It yields the protein CSVGLTWGTEAFF.

This clonotype has ten or more counts. The V call is TRBV2, the J call TRBJ1-2; 8 nucleotides align to TRBD1. The germline V gene has CDR1 SNHLY and CDR2 FYNNEI. V dropped 4 bases and J dropped 7; count of bases not matched to a gene: 2. The CDR3 runs 12 residues. In nucleotides, the CDR3 is TGTGCCAGCAGTGTGACAGGGGTTGGCTACACCTTC. Protein sequence: CASSVTGVGYTF.

This clonotype was seen ten or more times. The rearrangement joins TRBV2 to TRBJ1-6; D perhaps matches TRBD1 (5 bases). CDR1 and CDR2 (germline): SNHLY, FYNNEI. V shed 7 bases and J shed 0 bases, with 10 bases lying between them. There are 15 residues in the CDR3. For the CDR3, the DNA is TGTGCCAGCAAGGCAGGGAGCTCCTATAATTCACCCCTCCACTTT. It specifies CASKAGSSYNSPLHF.

V and J are TRBV28 and TRBJ2-1, with a possible D match to TRBD1 (6 bases). The CDR3 consists of 13 residues. Germline lookup yields CDR1 MDHEN and CDR2 SYDVKM. The V end was cut by 6 bases, the J end by 9 bases, with 15 bases between. CDR3 residues: CASSRKGVGEQFF. For the CDR3, the DNA is TGTGCCAGCAGCCGAAAGGGGGTCGGTGAGCAGTTCTTC.

In its sample, this clonotype was seen many times. The chain is built from TRBV27 and TRBJ1-2; D uncertain. The V gene lost 0 bases and the J gene lost 3 bases, with 11 bases spanning the gap. The CDR3 is 15 residues long. Germline V gene data show CDR1 as MNHEY and CDR2 as SMNVEV (reference sequence). The CDR3 DNA sequence: TGTGCCAGCAGTTTATCGAGTACGCTTTACTATGGCTACACCTTC. Its protein product is CASSLSSTLYYGYTF.

This clonotype was observed a few times. The rearrangement links TRBV14 to TRBJ1-2; the D is unclear. This CDR3 is built from 13 residues. Looked up from germline, CDR1 is SGHDN and CDR2 is FVKESK. V dropped 1 base and J dropped 5 bases, with 8 bases sitting between them. The CDR3: CASSQVGLYGYTF. The CDR3 bases are TGTGCCAGCAGCCAAGTTGGACTATATGGCTACACCTTC.

The chain links TRBV5-6 to TRBJ1-6; TRBD1 might be the D (6 bases). The CDR3 contains 15 residues. The V gene lost 3 bases and the J gene lost 7 bases, with 14 bases spanning the gap. In germline, CDR1 is SGHDT, CDR2 YYEEEE. CDR3 sequence (DNA): TGTGCCAGCAGCTCCCCGGGACAACGAAATTCACCCCTCCACTTT. It is translated as CASSSPGQRNSPLHF. The full variable domain, with the rest looked up from reference TRBV5-6 and TRBJ1-6, is DAGVTQSPTHLIKTRGQQVTLRCSPKSGHDTVSWYQQALGQGPQFIFQYYEEEERQRGNFPDRFSGHQFPNYSSELNVNALLLGDSALYLCASSSPGQRNSPLHFGNGTRLTVT.

This chain links TRBV7-2 with TRBJ2-3, with 9 bases that match TRBD2. Germline CDR1 is SGHTA and CDR2 is FQGNSA. CDR3 length: 15 amino acids. J was trimmed by 5 bases and V by 5 bases; bases with no gene match: 8. The CDR3 loop reads CASSEGVSGRDTQYF. The CDR3 DNA is TGTGCCAGCAGCGAAGGCGTTAGCGGGAGAGATACGCAGTATTTT. Supplemented by reference TRBV7-2 and TRBJ2-3, the full variable domain reads GAGVSQSPSNKVTEKGKDVELRCDPISGHTALYWYRQSLGQGLEFLIYFQGNSAPDKSGLPSDRFSAERTGGSVSTLTIQRTQQEDSAVYLCASSEGVSGRDTQYFGPGTRLTVL.

There are many counts of this clonotype. This chain connects TRBV14 to TRBJ2-7; no reliable D call. This CDR3 spans 15 amino acids. CDR1 SGHDN and CDR2 FVKESK come from the germline V gene. With 5 bases removed from V and 2 bases from J, the gap between germline ends came to 16 bases. For the CDR3, the DNA is TGTGCCAGCAGCGTAAGCCCCGGGCCACCCTACGAGCAGTACTTC. Its protein product is CASSVSPGPPYEQYF.

The V call is TRBV6-5, the J call TRBJ2-3, with a tentative D call TRBD2 (6 bases). Germline V gene data show CDR1 as MNHEY and CDR2 as SVGAGI. The CDR3 totals 14 residues. Trimming stripped 4 bases from V and 3 bases from J, with 11 bases between. This chain's CDR3 is CASSSGSTTDTQYF. For the CDR3, the DNA is TGTGCCAGCAGTTCCGGGAGCACTACAGATACGCAGTATTTT.

This clonotype was counted many times. The chain links TRBV4-3 to TRBJ2-7; tentative D call: TRBD2 (6 bases). V was cut by 0 bases and J by 3 bases, with 6 bases left in between. The CDR3 has 13 amino acids. Per the germline V gene, CDR1 is LGHNA and CDR2 is YSLEER. Here the CDR3 reads CASSQEEGYEQYF. The CDR3 nucleotides are TGCGCCAGCAGCCAAGAGGAGGGCTACGAGCAGTACTTC.

Ten or more counts support this clonotype. The chain couples TRBV29-1 to TRBJ2-5; D is unclear. This CDR3 spans 11 amino acids. Trimming took 4 bases from V and 3 from J, leaving 6 bases between them. CDR1 SQVTM and CDR2 ANQGSEA come from the germline V gene. This CDR3 reads CSVVGEETQYF. The CDR3 nucleotides are TGCAGCGTTGTAGGCGAAGAGACCCAGTACTTC.

This clonotype was found a few times. The genes are TRBV5-1 and TRBJ1-1; D unclear. This CDR3 region has 14 residues. V was shortened by 0 bases and J by 0 bases, with 6 bases between the two germline ends. Germline lookup yields CDR1 SGHRS and CDR2 YFSETQ. This chain's CDR3 is CASSLGIMNTEAFF. CDR3 DNA sequence: TGCGCCAGCAGCTTGGGCATCATGAACACTGAAGCTTTCTTT. The full variable domain, its missing parts supplied by reference TRBV5-1 and TRBJ1-1, is KAGVTQTPRYLIKTRGQQVTLSCSPISGHRSVSWYQQTPGQGLQFLFEYFSETQRNKGNFPGRFSGRQFSNSRSEMNVSTLELGDSALYLCASSLGIMNTEAFFGQGTRLTVV.

The sample holds a few counts of this clonotype. This chain links TRBV7-8 with TRBJ2-2; TRBD1 is a possible D gene (7 bases). Trimming took off 5 bases at V and 9 bases at J, with 16 bases between the two ends. The CDR3 runs 14 residues. In germline, CDR1 is SGHVS, CDR2 FQNEAQ. CDR3 amino acids: CASSVSQGRWELFF. The CDR3 DNA follows: TGTGCCAGCAGCGTATCACAGGGGAGGTGGGAGCTGTTTTTT.

Only a few counts were recorded for this clonotype. J is TRBJ1-4 and V is TRBV10-2; TRBD1 is a possible D gene (5 bases). This CDR3 has 16 amino acids. The V gene's germline CDR1 is WSHSY and CDR2 SAAADI. Trimming stripped 0 bases from V and 6 bases from J, with 14 bases between. DNA of the CDR3: TGCGCCAGCAGTGAGTCGCAGGGTACGGCGCATGAAAAACTGTTTTTT. Protein product: CASSESQGTAHEKLFF.

This clonotype was counted at least ten times. This CDR3 is CASSLMEVYGYTF. DNA for the CDR3: TGTGCCAGCAGTTTGATGGAGGTCTATGGCTACACCTTC. This chain joins TRBV12-3 or TRBV12-4 and TRBJ1-2; D is undetermined. This CDR3 is 13 amino acids long. V was clipped by 3 bases and J by 4 bases, with 9 bases between them.

In its sample, this clonotype was seen many times. This sequence joins TRBV3-1 and TRBJ2-5; 10 bases line up with TRBD1. CDR1 and CDR2 (germline): LGHDT, YNNKEL (reference sequence). The CDR3 totals 17 residues. Trimming removed 1 base from V and 7 bases from J; junction bases left unmatched: 12. CDR3 protein: CASSQARDRGRGGTQYF. CDR3 DNA sequence: TGTGCCAGCAGCCAAGCCCGCGACAGGGGGCGCGGTGGGACCCAGTACTTC.

CDR3 DNA sequence: TGTGCCAGCAGCTTAATTGGGCAGGGCATAGCTAATGAAAAACTGTTTTTT. This encodes CASSLIGQGIANEKLFF. The rearrangement links TRBV7-2 to TRBJ1-4; D is possibly TRBD1 (5 bases). Germline CDR1 SGHTA, CDR2 FQGNSA. V lost 2 bases and J lost 3, with 16 bases in between. This CDR3 is 17 amino acids long.

This clonotype has ten or more counts. The chain carries TRBV7-9 and TRBJ2-1; unclear D gene. Trimming pared 3 bases from V and 7 bases from J, leaving 13 bases between. Germline V lookup: CDR1 SEHNR, CDR2 FQNEAQ (reference sequence). The CDR3 spans 14 residues. The CDR3 spells CASSFDLPLNEQFF. The CDR3 nucleotides are TGTGCCAGCAGCTTTGATTTACCTTTGAATGAGCAGTTCTTC.

The chain combines TRBV9 with TRBJ2-6; no reliable D call. Trimming left V 3 bases short and J 0 bases short, with 10 bases between. The CDR3 extends over 16 amino acids. Germline CDR1 reads SGDLS; CDR2 reads YYNGEE. DNA for the CDR3: TGTGCCAGCAGCGAGGGATGGTCCTCTGGGGCCAACGTCCTGACTTTC. This gives the protein CASSEGWSSGANVLTF.

The rearrangement joins TRBV9 to TRBJ1-1; D gene ambiguous. The V end was cut by 3 bases, the J end by 2 bases, with 11 bases between. The CDR3 is 14 amino acids. Germline CDR1 reads SGDLS; CDR2 reads YYNGEE. The CDR3 loop reads CASSEEAANTEAFF. The CDR3 DNA is TGTGCCAGCAGCGAGGAAGCGGCCAACACTGAAGCTTTCTTT. The variable domain in full, completed from reference TRBV9 and TRBJ1-1, reads DSGVTQTPKHLITATGQRVTLRCSPRSGDLSVYWYQQSLDQGLQFLIQYYNGEERAKGNILERFSAQQFPDLHSELNLSSLELGDSALYFCASSEEAANTEAFFGQGTRLTVV.

The chain has TRBV11-2 and TRBJ1-2, with D hard to call. CDR3 length equals 12 residues. Germline lookup yields CDR1 SGHAT and CDR2 FQNNGV. V lost 5 bases, J lost 2 bases, and 6 bases lay in between. CDR3 residues: CASSGNNYGYTF. CDR3 in DNA: TGTGCCAGCAGCGGTAACAACTATGGCTACACCTTC.

Of note for this clonotype: A read error is possible here, since a much larger clone lies one base away. The chain employs TRBV10-2 and TRBJ1-2; D is ambiguous. The V end lost 7 bases, the J end lost 12 bases, and 18 bases lay between the germline ends. CDR1 and CDR2 (germline): WSHSY, SAAADI. This CDR3 comprises 12 residues. CDR3 protein: CASMGRFLGHTF. The DNA for the CDR3 is TGCGCCAGCATGGGCCGGTTCTTGGGCCACACCTTC.

This chain uses TRBV29-1 with TRBJ2-2; D gene ambiguous. Germline V lookup: CDR1 SQVTM, CDR2 ANQGSEA. The CDR3 contains 14 residues. Trimming took 6 bases from V and 3 from J, leaving 14 bases between them. Written as DNA, the CDR3 is TGCAGCGTCGCCCGCCTAGGGCACACCGGGGAGCTGTTTTTT. Translation: CSVARLGHTGELFF.

This chain connects TRBV29-1 to TRBJ2-7, with D perhaps TRBD2 (5 bases). V gave up 4 bases and J gave up 3 bases, with 10 bases separating them. The CDR3 is 12 residues long. Germline V gene data show CDR1 as SQVTM and CDR2 as ANQGSEA. The CDR3 DNA reads as TGCAGCGTTGTGAGGGAAGGCTACGAGCAGTACTTC. Translating gives CSVVREGYEQYF.

This clonotype has ten or more counts. V and J are TRBV21-1 and TRBJ1-2; no DNA check was done on the table's D call, TRBD1. TRBV21-1 is given as a pseudogene. The CDR3 contains 12 residues. CDR3 sequence reads: CASPLSTYGYTF. Written as DNA, the CDR3 is TGTGCCAGCCCCCTTTCGACTTATGGCTACACCTTC.

V is TRBV7-8 and J is TRBJ1-2; 9 nucleotides match TRBD1. This CDR3 comprises 16 residues. The germline V gene has CDR1 SGHVS and CDR2 FQNEAQ. J was trimmed by 6 bases and V by 3 bases; bases with no gene match: 11. The DNA of the CDR3 is TGTGCCAGCAGCTTCCCACGGGACAGGGCCCAGGATGGCTACACCTTC. This translates into CASSFPRDRAQDGYTF.

This clonotype was seen ten or more times. The V call is TRBV18, the J call TRBJ1-4; D is perhaps TRBD1 (6 bases). The ends were cut back, 0 bases at V and 7 bases at J, with 12 bases in the middle. The CDR3 covers 15 residues. Germline V gives CDR1 KGHSH, CDR2 LQKENI. The CDR3 region is CASSPPRGESEKLFF. In nucleotides, the CDR3 is TGTGCCAGCTCACCACCGAGGGGGGAGAGTGAAAAACTGTTTTTT.